The rows below give T cell receptor beta chains drawn from one sample of a study of T-cell memory formation after mild COVID-19. TCRdb itself ran the 5' RACE reads through MiXCR, one entry per CDR3 protein. The data hold 450,000 to 650,000 distinct CDR3 sequences, with roughly a fifth observed a single time. The sample consisted of PBMCs or a T cell subset sorted from them (not recorded which). These receptors came from an adult woman who had mild COVID-19 (a few samples of this study predate the infection). Cell type and time point are not known. Each CDR3 is given with its conserved first and last residue. D genes are given only for firm matches. Clone size appears in some rows only: once, few, many, or a class for an expanded clone.

size,J,V,D,CDR3,DNA
-,TRBJ2-3,TRBV12-3/TRBV12-4,-,CASSPASGTDTQYF,TGTGCCAGCAGCCCAGCGAGCGGCACAGATACGCAGTATTTT
-,TRBJ1-2,TRBV3-1,-,CASSHDTNYGYTF,TGTGCCAGCAGCCACGACACTAACTATGGCTACACCTTC
few,TRBJ1-2,TRBV19,-,CASRGSGLLFGGYTF,TGTGCCAGTAGGGGTTCCGGTCTGTTGTTTGGTGGCTACACCTTC
-,TRBJ2-7,TRBV18,-,CASSPVRDRHEQYF,TGTGCCAGCTCACCAGTGAGAGACAGGCACGAGCAGTACTTC
-,TRBJ2-5,TRBV6-5,TRBD2,CARVKRETRKTQYF,TGTGCCAGGGTTAAGCGGGAGACGCGAAAGACCCAGTACTTC
-,TRBJ1-1,TRBV14,-,CASSQVRVGTWRTAKNTEAFF,TGTGCCAGCAGCCAAGTTCGAGTAGGGACTTGGAGGACAGCTAAGAACACTGAAGCTTTCTTT
few,TRBJ2-7,TRBV6-2/TRBV6-3,-,CASSWGVTYEQYF,TGTGCCAGCAGTTGGGGCGTAACCTACGAGCAGTACTTC
few,TRBJ2-7,TRBV5-1,TRBD1,CASSLPGQGRGEQYF,TGCGCCAGCAGCTTACCGGGACAGGGAAGAGGGGAGCAGTACTTC
-,TRBJ2-7,TRBV12-3/TRBV12-4,-,CASSNVQLLSYEQYF,TGTGCCAGCAGTAACGTACAGCTGCTATCCTACGAGCAGTACTTC
many,TRBJ1-1,TRBV12-3/TRBV12-4,-,CASSFGRKNTEAFF,TGTGCCAGCAGTTTTGGACGTAAGAACACTGAAGCTTTCTTT
-,TRBJ1-2,TRBV4-1,-,CASSQDSLHTGGRRSYGYTF,TGCGCCAGCAGCCAAGATTCTCTTCACACGGGGGGCAGGCGGAGCTATGGCTACACCTTC
-,TRBJ1-2,TRBV5-4,TRBD1,CASSSLGDRGSYGYTF,TGTGCCAGCAGCTCGCTGGGGGACAGGGGATCTTATGGCTACACCTTC
-,TRBJ1-1,TRBV13,-,CASSLSGTQMNTEAFF,TGTGCCAGCAGCTTGTCAGGGACCCAGATGAACACTGAAGCTTTCTTT